This T cell receptor beta chain stems from a study of cytomegalovirus exposure and HLA in healthy donors. Study-level findings and limits: In a later analysis, productive TCRs from donors in an Asian-associated ancestry cluster reportedly carried fewer N-insertions than the cohort mean.

This CDR3 region has 13 residues. Germline CDR1 and CDR2: KGHSH and LQKENI. The V gene lost 3 bases and the J gene lost 5 bases, with 10 bases spanning the gap. Concerning this clone: Its antigen is currently unknown.

The PCR used 60 Vbeta and 13 Jbeta primers. TCRdb keeps only in-frame clones here, not all; method: immunoSEQ multiplex PCR. This table holds 100,000 to 150,000 clones, roughly 70% found once. This TCR was sampled from a man younger than 40 in good health and CMV-seronegative. The source material was PBMCs. This sequence joins TRBV18 and TRBJ1-1; D call uncertain. The DNA for the CDR3 is TGTGCCAGCTCACCCCTCGTAAATACTGAAGCTTTCTTT. Protein product: CASSPLVNTEAFF.